This T cell receptor beta chain was documented in a study of CD8 T cells in Susac syndrome. Across the study: At the time their blood was drawn, patients with Susac syndrome were either therapy-naive, on corticosteroids (with some of them also receiving intravenous immunoglobulin), or on intravenous immunoglobulin alone. General study findings and limits: The study identified approximately sixteen and five Susac-specific public clones in total CD8+ and CD8+ TEMRA repertoires.

Blood CD8+ and CD4+ T cells underwent high-throughput TCR beta sequencing. TEMRA cells were FACS-enriched, with CD8+ and CD4+ T cells isolated negatively. With random hexamers, about 0.5 to 1 ug RNA was reverse transcribed. MiXCR, applied by TCRdb to the immunoSEQ multiplex PCR reads, yields one record per CDR3 protein. The table records over 80,000 distinct CDR3 sequences, approximately 95% of them present only once. The CDR3 is made up of 18 amino acids. Germline assignment: CDR1 SQVTM and CDR2 ANQGSEA. The junction had 17 bases not matched to a gene; V was cut back by 0 bases and J by 5 bases. In regard to this clonotype: The antigen is unknown.

This clonotype originated in a human donor with Susac syndrome. This rearrangement joins TRBV29-1 to TRBJ2-7; 9 nucleotides line up with TRBD2. Material for sequencing was CD8+ T cells from PBMCs. CDR3 coding DNA: TGCAGCGTTGAAGAGGGCCCGTTAGGGCTAGCGGGAAGACACGAGCAGTACTTC. This sequence encodes CSVEEGPLGLAGRHEQYF.